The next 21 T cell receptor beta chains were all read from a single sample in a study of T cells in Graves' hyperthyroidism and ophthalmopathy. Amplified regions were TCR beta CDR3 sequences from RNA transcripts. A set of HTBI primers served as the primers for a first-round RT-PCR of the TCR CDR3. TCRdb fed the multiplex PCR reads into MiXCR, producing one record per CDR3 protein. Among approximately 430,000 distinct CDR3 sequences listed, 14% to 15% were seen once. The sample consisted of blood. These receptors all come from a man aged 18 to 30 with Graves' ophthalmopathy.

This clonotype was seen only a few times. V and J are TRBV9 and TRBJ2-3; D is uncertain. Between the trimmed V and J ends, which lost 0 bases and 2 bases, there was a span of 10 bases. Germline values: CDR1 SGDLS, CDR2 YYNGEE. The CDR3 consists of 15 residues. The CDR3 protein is CASSVGVRSTDTQYF. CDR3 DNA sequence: TGTGCCAGCAGCGTAGGAGTCAGATCCACAGATACGCAGTATTTT.

CDR3 in amino acids: CASSLDLSGVEKLFF. CDR3 DNA sequence: TGTGCCAGCAGCTTAGACCTATCGGGGGTGGAAAAACTGTTTTTT. V usage is TRBV7-9 and J usage is TRBJ1-4; perhaps TRBD1 as D (5 bases). V lost 1 base and J lost 8, with 14 bases in between. This CDR3 has 15 residues. Per germline, CDR1 SEHNR and CDR2 FQNEAQ (reference sequence).

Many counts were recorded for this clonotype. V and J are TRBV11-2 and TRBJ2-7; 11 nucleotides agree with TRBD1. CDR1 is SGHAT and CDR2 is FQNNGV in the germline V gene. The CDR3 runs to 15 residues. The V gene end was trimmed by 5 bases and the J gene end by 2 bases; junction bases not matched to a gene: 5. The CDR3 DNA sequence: TGTGCCAGCAGCCCGGGGGACAGGGGGGCCTACGAGCAGTACTTC. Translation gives CASSPGDRGAYEQYF.

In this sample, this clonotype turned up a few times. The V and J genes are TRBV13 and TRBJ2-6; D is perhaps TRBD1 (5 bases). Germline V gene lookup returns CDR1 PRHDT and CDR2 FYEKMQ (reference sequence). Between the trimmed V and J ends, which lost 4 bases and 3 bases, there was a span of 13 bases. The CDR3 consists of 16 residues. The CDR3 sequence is CASSSPQGYGANVLTF. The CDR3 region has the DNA TGTGCCAGCAGCTCACCTCAGGGTTATGGGGCCAACGTCCTGACTTTC.

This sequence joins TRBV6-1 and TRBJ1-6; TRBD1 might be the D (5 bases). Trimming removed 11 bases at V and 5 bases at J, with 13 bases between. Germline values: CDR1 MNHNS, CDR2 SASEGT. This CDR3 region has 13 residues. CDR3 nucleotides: TGTGCCGCGGGCAGGGAAGATAATTCACCCCTCCACTTT. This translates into CAAGREDNSPLHF.

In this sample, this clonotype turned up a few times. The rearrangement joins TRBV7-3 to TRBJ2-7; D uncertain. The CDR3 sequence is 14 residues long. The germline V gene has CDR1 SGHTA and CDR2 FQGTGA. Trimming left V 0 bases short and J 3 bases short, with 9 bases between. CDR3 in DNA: TGTGCCAGCAGCTTAACAGGGAACGACTACGAGCAGTACTTC. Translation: CASSLTGNDYEQYF.

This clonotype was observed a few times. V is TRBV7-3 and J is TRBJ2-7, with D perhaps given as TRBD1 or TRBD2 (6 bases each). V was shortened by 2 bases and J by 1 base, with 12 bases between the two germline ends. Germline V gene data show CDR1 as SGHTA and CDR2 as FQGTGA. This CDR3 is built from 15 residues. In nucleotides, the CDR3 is TGTGCCAGCAGCTTATTCGCGGGACAATCCTACGAGCAGTACTTC. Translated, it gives CASSLFAGQSYEQYF.

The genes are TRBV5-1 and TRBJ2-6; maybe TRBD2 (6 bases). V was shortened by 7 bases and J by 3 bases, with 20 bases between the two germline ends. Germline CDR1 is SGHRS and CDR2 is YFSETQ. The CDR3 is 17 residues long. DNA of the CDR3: TGCGCCAGCGCGGAAAGGGGAGGAGTGTTTGGGGCCAACGTCCTGACTTTC. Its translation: CASAERGGVFGANVLTF.

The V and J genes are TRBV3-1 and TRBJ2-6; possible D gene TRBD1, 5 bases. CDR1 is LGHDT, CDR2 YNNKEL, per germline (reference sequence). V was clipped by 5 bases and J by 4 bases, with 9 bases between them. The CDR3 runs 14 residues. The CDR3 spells CASSVQGGANVLTF. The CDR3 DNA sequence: TGTGCCAGCAGCGTCCAGGGAGGGGCCAACGTCCTGACTTTC.

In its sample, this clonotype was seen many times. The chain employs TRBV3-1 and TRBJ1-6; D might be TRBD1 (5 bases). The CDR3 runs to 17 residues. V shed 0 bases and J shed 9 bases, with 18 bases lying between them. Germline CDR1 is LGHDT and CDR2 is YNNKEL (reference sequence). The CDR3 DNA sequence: TGTGCCAGCAGCCAAGAAAGATTGCCCGTCCAGGGTTCACCCCTCCACTTT. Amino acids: CASSQERLPVQGSPLHF.

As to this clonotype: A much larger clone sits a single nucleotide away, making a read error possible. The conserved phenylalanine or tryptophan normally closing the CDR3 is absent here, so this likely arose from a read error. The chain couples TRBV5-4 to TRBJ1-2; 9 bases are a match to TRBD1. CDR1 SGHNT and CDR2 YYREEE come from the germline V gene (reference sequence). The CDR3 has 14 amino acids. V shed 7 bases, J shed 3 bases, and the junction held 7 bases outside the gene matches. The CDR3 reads CASFGQGRDYGYTL. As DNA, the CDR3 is TGTGCCAGCTTCGGACAGGGGCGGGACTATGGCTACACCCTC.

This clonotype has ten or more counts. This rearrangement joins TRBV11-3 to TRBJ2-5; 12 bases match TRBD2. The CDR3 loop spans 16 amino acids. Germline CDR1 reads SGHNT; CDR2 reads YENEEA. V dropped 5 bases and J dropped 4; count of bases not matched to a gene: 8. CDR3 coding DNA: TGTGCCAGCAGCCTCCGACTAGCGGGGGACCGAGAGACCCAGTACTTC. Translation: CASSLRLAGDRETQYF.

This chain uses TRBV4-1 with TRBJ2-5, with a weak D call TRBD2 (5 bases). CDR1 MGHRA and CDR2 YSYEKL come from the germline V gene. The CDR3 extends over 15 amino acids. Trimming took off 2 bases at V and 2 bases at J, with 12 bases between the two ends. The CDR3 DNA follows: TGCGCCAGCAGCCAACTAGACCCGGGGCAAGAGACCCAGTACTTC. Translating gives CASSQLDPGQETQYF.

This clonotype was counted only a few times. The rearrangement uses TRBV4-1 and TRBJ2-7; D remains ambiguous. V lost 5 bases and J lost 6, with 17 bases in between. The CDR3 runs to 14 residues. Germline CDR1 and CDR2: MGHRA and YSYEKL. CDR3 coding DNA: TGCGCCAGCAGCACTTACGACCAAACCAGCGAGCAGTACTTC. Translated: CASSTYDQTSEQYF.

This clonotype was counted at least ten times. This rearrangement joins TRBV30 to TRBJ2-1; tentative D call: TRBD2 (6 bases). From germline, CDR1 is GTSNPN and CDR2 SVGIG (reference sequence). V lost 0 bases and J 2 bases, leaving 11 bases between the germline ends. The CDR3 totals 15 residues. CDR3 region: CAWSVGGPPYNEQFF. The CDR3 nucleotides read TGTGCCTGGAGTGTAGGAGGGCCCCCCTACAATGAGCAGTTCTTC.

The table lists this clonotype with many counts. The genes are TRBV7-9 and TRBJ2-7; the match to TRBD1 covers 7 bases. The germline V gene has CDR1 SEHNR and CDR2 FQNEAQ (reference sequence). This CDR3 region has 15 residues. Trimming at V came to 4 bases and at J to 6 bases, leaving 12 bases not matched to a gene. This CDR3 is CASSSPGTAAGEQYF. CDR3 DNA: TGTGCCAGCAGCTCCCCCGGGACAGCAGCCGGCGAGCAGTACTTC.

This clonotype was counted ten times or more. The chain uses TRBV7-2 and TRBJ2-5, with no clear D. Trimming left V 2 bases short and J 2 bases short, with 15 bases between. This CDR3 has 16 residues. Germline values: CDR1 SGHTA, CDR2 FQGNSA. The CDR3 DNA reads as TGTGCCAGCAGCTTAACTTGGTTGCCTCCTCAAGAGACCCAGTACTTC. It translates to CASSLTWLPPQETQYF.

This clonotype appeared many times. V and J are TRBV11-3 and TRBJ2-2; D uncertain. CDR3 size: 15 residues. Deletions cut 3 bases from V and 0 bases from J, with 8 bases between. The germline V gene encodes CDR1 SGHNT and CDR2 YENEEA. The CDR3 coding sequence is TGTGCCAGCAGCTTTTCTGTGACGAACACCGGGGAGCTGTTTTTT. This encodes CASSFSVTNTGELFF.

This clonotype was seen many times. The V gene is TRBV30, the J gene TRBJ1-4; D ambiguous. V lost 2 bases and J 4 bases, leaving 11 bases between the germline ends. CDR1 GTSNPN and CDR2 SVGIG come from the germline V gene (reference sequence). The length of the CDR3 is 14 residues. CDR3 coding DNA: TGTGCCTGGAGTTACGGACTCGGTAATGAAAAACTGTTTTTT. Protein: CAWSYGLGNEKLFF.

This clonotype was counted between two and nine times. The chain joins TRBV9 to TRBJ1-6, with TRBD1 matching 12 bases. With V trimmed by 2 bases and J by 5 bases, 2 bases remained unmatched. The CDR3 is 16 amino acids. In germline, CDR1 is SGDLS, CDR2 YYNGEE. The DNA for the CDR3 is TGTGCCAGCAGCGTTGGGACAGGGGGCCATAATTCACCCCTCCACTTT. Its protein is CASSVGTGGHNSPLHF. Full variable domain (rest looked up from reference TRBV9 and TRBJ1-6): DSGVTQTPKHLITATGQRVTLRCSPRSGDLSVYWYQQSLDQGLQFLIQYYNGEERAKGNILERFSAQQFPDLHSELNLSSLELGDSALYFCASSVGTGGHNSPLHFGNGTRLTVT.

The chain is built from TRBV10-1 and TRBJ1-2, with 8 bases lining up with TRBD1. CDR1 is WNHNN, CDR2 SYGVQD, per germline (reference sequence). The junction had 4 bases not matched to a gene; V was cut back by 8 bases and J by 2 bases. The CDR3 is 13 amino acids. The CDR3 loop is CASARTGNYGYTF. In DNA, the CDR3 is TGCGCCAGCGCCAGGACAGGGAACTATGGCTACACCTTC.